This T cell receptor (beta chain) was captured by sequencing in a study of cytomegalovirus exposure and HLA in healthy donors. The PCR had 60 Vbeta and 13 Jbeta primers. Method: immunoSEQ multiplex PCR; TCRdb's copy keeps in-frame clones and lacks some. Here the sample spans about 200,000 clones, roughly 80% being singletons. Sequenced: PBMCs. The TCR sequence derives from a woman aged 25 to 45 in good health and CMV-seronegative.

This CDR3 reads CASSQGLADSYEQYF. The CDR3 region has the DNA TGCGCCAGCAGCCAGGGACTAGCGGACTCCTACGAGCAGTACTTC. The V and J genes are TRBV4-1 and TRBJ2-5; TRBD2 matches 11 bases. The DNA end favors TRBJ2-7, so the J call may be wrong. The CDR3 covers 15 residues. Germline lookup yields CDR1 MGHRA and CDR2 YSYEKL.